What follows are 5 T cell receptor beta chains derived from one specimen sequenced in a study of T cells in Graves' hyperthyroidism and ophthalmopathy. Amplification of TCR beta CDR3 regions used RNA as the template. An initial round of RT-PCR targeting the TCR CDR3 relied on the HTBI primer set. TCRdb itself ran the multiplex PCR reads through MiXCR, one entry per CDR3 protein. The sample has fewer than 250,000 distinct CDR3 sequences, roughly 15% seen once. Source material: blood. These receptors all come from a woman aged 18 to 35 with Graves' ophthalmopathy.

This clonotype was picked up one time. This chain connects TRBV11-2 to TRBJ2-1; perhaps D is TRBD1 or TRBD2 (5 bases each). This CDR3 is 16 amino acids long. Trimming shortened V by 1 base and J by 6 bases, and 16 bases separated the two germline ends. Germline V gene sequence: CDR1 SGHAT, CDR2 FQNNGV. CDR3 sequence: CASSLARGPGGNEQFF. The CDR3, as DNA: TGTGCCAGCAGCTTAGCACGGGGACCTGGTGGCAATGAGCAGTTCTTC.

This clonotype was seen at least ten times. This chain uses TRBV28 with TRBJ2-2; D is uncertain. Germline assignment: CDR1 MDHEN and CDR2 SYDVKM. The V end was cut by 2 bases, the J end by 7 bases, with 17 bases between. The CDR3 has 16 amino acids. CDR3 residues: CASSLRATSWDGELFF. The CDR3, as DNA: TGTGCCAGCAGTTTACGCGCAACCTCGTGGGACGGGGAGCTGTTTTTT.

Many counts were recorded for this clonotype. The V call is TRBV12-5, the J call TRBJ1-6, with TRBD1 matching 10 bases. Germline trimming cut 5 bases from V and 8 bases from J; bases unmatched to any gene: 6. In germline, CDR1 is LGHNT, CDR2 FRNRAP. The CDR3 sequence is 15 residues long. The CDR3 DNA reads as TGTGCTAGTGGTATCGCCGGGACAGGGGATTCACCCCTCCACTTT. It translates to CASGIAGTGDSPLHF. The whole variable domain, filled in from reference TRBV12-5 and TRBJ1-6, reads DARVTQTPRHKVTEMGQEVTMRCQPILGHNTVFWYRQTMMQGLELLAYFRNRAPLDDSGMPKDRFSAEMPDATLATLKIQPSEPRDSAVYFCASGIAGTGDSPLHFGNGTRLTVT.

This clonotype was observed at least ten times. V is TRBV7-8 and J is TRBJ1-1; TRBD1 aligns across 7 bases. Looked up from germline, CDR1 is SGHVS and CDR2 is FQNEAQ. CDR3 length equals 16 residues. With 3 bases clipped from V and 0 bases from J, the junction kept 7 bases outside the gene matches. The DNA of the CDR3 is TGTGCCAGCAGCTTTGGGACAGTCTTCATGAACACTGAAGCTTTCTTT. Translation gives CASSFGTVFMNTEAFF.

This clonotype occurred many times. The chain is built from TRBV30 and TRBJ1-2, with D tentatively TRBD1 (6 bases). Trimming removed 8 bases from V and 5 bases from J, with 18 bases in between. In germline, CDR1 is GTSNPN, CDR2 SVGIG (reference sequence). CDR3 length: 13 residues. Here the CDR3 reads CAVLSGARYGYTF. The CDR3 DNA reads as TGTGCCGTACTCTCGGGGGCACGGTATGGCTACACCTTC. Complete variable domain (other parts from reference TRBV30 and TRBJ1-2): SQTIHQWPATLVQPVGSPLSLECTVEGTSNPNLYWYRQAAGRGLQLLFYSVGIGQISSEVPQNLSASRPQDRQFILSSKKLLLSDSGFYLCAVLSGARYGYTFGSGTRLTVV.